This TCR beta chain was captured in a study of response to subunit inactivated influenza vaccine (dated by TCRdb to the late 2010s). The study in broad terms: Deep quantitative profiling of the T cell receptor repertoire was used in the study to follow responses to a trivalent subunit inactivated influenza vaccine. Beyond this particular receptor, the publication reports: It was suggested by the authors that each seasonal influenza vaccination may recruit only a limited number of new T cells.

The CDR3 contains 14 residues, cysteine and phenylalanine counted. The only DNA kept is the CDR3, 42 bases in frame from the first base. The junction shows trimming of 6 bases on V and 9 bases on J, and the gene matches do not reach 8 bases of it. This clonotype appeared a few times. Its cognate antigen has yet to be identified. No base qualities exist here, and no much larger clone lies one base off it. Preparation of the library involved RT-PCR. The sample was run on an Illumina HiSeq 2500. TCRdb reran the public reads through fastp at Q25 and MiXCR, keeping productive beta chains. CDR3 protein duplicates are merged, each entry listing the most common genes and DNA. The sample table holds hundreds of thousands of distinct CDR3 sequences, of which 14% were seen once. 7.5% to 8% of the sample is in the top ten clones.

This material consisted of PBMCs from blood, taken approximately 15 days before vaccination. The chain employs TRBV12-3 or TRBV12-4 and TRBJ2-1; TRBD1 matches 10 bases in the middle. The source of this sequence is a man aged 50-60 years who received an inactivated influenza vaccine. Donor details come from another sample of the same person, matched by shared clones. CDR3 loop: CASSLRDRGVEQFF. Read as DNA, the sequence is TGTGCCAGCAGCCTCCGGGACAGGGGTGTTGAGCAGTTCTTC.